The subject of this entry is one T cell receptor (beta chain). This entry comes from a study of blood T cell repertoires in COVID-19. About the study: Sources were T cells, B-cell-depleted T cells, or PBMCs; the material itself was cDNA or gDNA.

Using immunoSEQ multiplex PCR, the repertoire was profiled, and TCRdb retains in-frame clones only, with some absent. The sample lists roughly 400,000 clones; more than 80% were seen once. The CDR3 has 16 residues. Per the germline V gene, CDR1 is SNHLY and CDR2 is FYNNEI. Trimming took 4 bases from V and 1 from J, leaving 15 bases between them. This TCR derives from a man aged 25-45 years who had recovered from COVID-19. Material for sequencing was PBMCs or T cells enriched from blood (not recorded which). This chain connects TRBV2 to TRBJ2-3; unclear D gene. The CDR3 is CASSGATTKGTDTQYF. The CDR3 DNA sequence: TGTGCCAGCAGTGGGGCGACAACAAAGGGCACAGATACGCAGTATTTT.